One and the same sample provided the 30 T cell receptor beta chains below, sequenced in a study of CD8 T cells in Susac syndrome. About 0.45 to 1 ug RNA was reverse transcribed with random hexamers. Each CDR3 protein is one row after TCRdb ran MiXCR on the immunoSEQ multiplex PCR reads. The table has about 100,000 distinct CDR3 sequences, 95% seen once; the top ten hold 0.3% to 0.35%. Sequencing was done on a sample of CD8+ T cells from PBMCs. These receptors all come from a human donor with Susac syndrome.

CDR3 nucleotides: TGTGCCAGCAGCTTAGCTAGGGACAGAAACAATGAGCAGTTCTTC. Translating gives CASSLARDRNNEQFF. V usage is TRBV7-7 and J usage is TRBJ2-1; 7 nucleotides line up with TRBD1. V lost 0 bases to trimming and J lost 5 bases; unmatched junction nucleotides: 4. From germline, CDR1 is SSHAT and CDR2 FNYEAQ (reference sequence). The CDR3 runs 15 residues.

The chain links TRBV19 to TRBJ2-7; 9 nucleotides line up with TRBD1. V lost 3 bases, J lost 2 bases, and 5 bases stayed unmatched. CDR1 LNHDA and CDR2 SQIVND come from the germline V gene (reference sequence). The CDR3 totals 15 residues. The CDR3 loop is CASSIATGGTYEQYF. DNA of the CDR3: TGTGCCAGTAGTATTGCGACAGGGGGGACCTACGAGCAGTACTTC.

The chain has TRBV19 and TRBJ2-2; 8 nucleotides line up with TRBD1. With 4 bases clipped from V and 4 bases from J, the junction kept 8 bases outside the gene matches. This CDR3 contains 16 residues. Per the germline V gene, CDR1 is LNHDA and CDR2 is SQIVND (reference sequence). CDR3 residues: CASSTRQGSFTGELFF. The CDR3 nucleotides read TGTGCCAGTAGTACCCGACAGGGGTCCTTCACCGGGGAGCTGTTTTTT. The whole variable domain, remainder taken from reference TRBV19 and TRBJ2-2, is DGGITQSPKYLFRKEGQNVTLSCEQNLNHDAMYWYRQDPGQGLRLIYYSQIVNDFQKGDIAEGYSVSREKKESFPLTVTSAQKNPTAFYLCASSTRQGSFTGELFFGEGSRLTVL.

The V and J genes are TRBV12-5 and TRBJ2-3; 7 positions agree with TRBD2. Trimming removed 0 bases from V and 4 bases from J; junction bases left unmatched: 4. The CDR3 has 15 residues. CDR1 and CDR2 (germline): LGHNT, FRNRAP. CDR3 sequence: CASGLVIAGADTQYF. In DNA, the CDR3 is TGTGCTAGTGGTTTGGTAATAGCGGGTGCAGATACGCAGTATTTT.

This chain links TRBV20-1 with TRBJ2-7; TRBD2 matches 13 bases. The V gene's germline CDR1 is DFQATT and CDR2 SNEGSKA (reference sequence). The CDR3 length is 15 residues. The trim removed 3 bases at V and 8 bases at J, leaving 10 bases unmatched. The CDR3: CSASSGTSGIIQQYF. Written as DNA, the CDR3 is TGCAGTGCTAGCAGTGGGACTAGCGGGATAATACAGCAGTACTTC.

The rearrangement uses TRBV29-1 and TRBJ2-3; 10 nucleotides match TRBD2. The CDR3 length is 13 residues. The ends lost 6 bases at V and 5 bases at J; junction bases unmatched: 5. CDR1 and CDR2 from the germline V gene are SQVTM and ANQGSEA. The CDR3 nucleotides read TGCAGCGTAGCGGGACTAGCGATAGATACGCAGTATTTT. This translates into CSVAGLAIDTQYF.

The V gene is TRBV19, the J gene TRBJ2-3; D perhaps matches TRBD2 (6 bases). Trimming removed 6 bases at V and 1 base at J, with 11 bases between. From germline, CDR1 is LNHDA and CDR2 SQIVND (reference sequence). The CDR3 has 14 amino acids. The CDR3 protein is CASSGRGGTDTQYF. The CDR3 DNA sequence: TGTGCCAGTAGCGGGAGAGGAGGCACAGATACGCAGTATTTT. Filled out from reference TRBV19 and TRBJ2-3, the complete variable domain reads DGGITQSPKYLFRKEGQNVTLSCEQNLNHDAMYWYRQDPGQGLRLIYYSQIVNDFQKGDIAEGYSVSREKKESFPLTVTSAQKNPTAFYLCASSGRGGTDTQYFGPGTRLTVL.

The chain uses TRBV29-1 and TRBJ2-7; a possible D gene is TRBD2 (5 bases). Germline CDR1 reads SQVTM; CDR2 reads ANQGSEA. The V end was cut by 0 bases, the J end by 7 bases, with 13 bases between. This CDR3 spans 13 amino acids. CDR3 nucleotides: TGCAGCGTTGAAGATCTGGCGGGCCGTGAGCAGTACTTC. It codes for CSVEDLAGREQYF.

The chain is built from TRBV3-1 and TRBJ2-3; D is perhaps TRBD1 or TRBD2 (5 bases each). This CDR3 region has 14 residues. Trimming stripped 4 bases from V and 4 bases from J, with 12 bases between. The germline V gene has CDR1 LGHDT and CDR2 YNNKEL (reference sequence). The DNA of the CDR3 is TGTGCCAGCAGCCCCGAAGGGGACGCAGATACGCAGTATTTT. As protein: CASSPEGDADTQYF.

This rearrangement joins TRBV5-1 to TRBJ1-1; D is possibly TRBD1 (5 bases). The V end was cut by 7 bases, the J end by 8 bases, with 18 bases between. This CDR3 is 13 amino acids long. Germline assignment: CDR1 SGHRS and CDR2 YFSETQ. The CDR3: CASSHAGDGEAFF. The CDR3 DNA sequence: TGCGCCAGCTCTCACGCGGGGGACGGCGAAGCTTTCTTT.

CDR3 residues: CASSLGGGGYEQYF. CDR3 in DNA: TGTGCCAGCAGCCTCGGTGGGGGGGGCTACGAGCAGTACTTC. This chain uses TRBV14 with TRBJ2-7, with 7 positions matching TRBD2. Germline-derived CDR1 and CDR2 are SGHDN and FVKESK. The V segment lost 4 bases and the J segment 3 bases; nucleotides outside the gene matches: 6. The CDR3 spans 14 residues.

V and J are TRBV3-1 and TRBJ2-2, with 9 bases identical to TRBD1. V trimming: 4 bases; J trimming: 6 bases; junction bases outside the gene matches: 6. CDR3 length equals 15 residues. Germline V lookup: CDR1 LGHDT, CDR2 YNNKEL (reference sequence). The DNA for the CDR3 is TGTGCCAGCAGCCCCTGGACAGGGGAGTCCGGGGAGCTGTTTTTT. It translates to CASSPWTGESGELFF.

The rearrangement joins TRBV4-2 to TRBJ2-1; 10 nucleotides match TRBD2. The CDR3 is 17 residues long. Trimming took 2 bases from V and 4 from J; bases not matched to a gene: 8. Germline CDR1 LGHNA, CDR2 YNFKEQ. CDR3 sequence (DNA): TGTGCCAGCAGCCAAAACCCGCTAGCGGGAGCTTACAATGAGCAGTTCTTC. Its protein product is CASSQNPLAGAYNEQFF.

The rearrangement joins TRBV13 to TRBJ2-1, with D unresolved. From germline, CDR1 is PRHDT and CDR2 FYEKMQ (reference sequence). This CDR3 comprises 12 residues. The V gene lost 5 bases and the J gene lost 12 bases, with 14 bases spanning the gap. The CDR3 DNA reads as TGTGCCAGCAGCCCCATTTCAAACCGGCAGTTCTTC. Translating gives CASSPISNRQFF. Using reference TRBV13 and TRBJ2-1 for the parts outside the CDR3, the full variable domain is AAGVIQSPRHLIKEKRETATLKCYPIPRHDTVYWYQQGPGQDPQFLISFYEKMQSDKGSIPDRFSAQQFSDYHSELNMSSLELGDSALYFCASSPISNRQFFGPGTRLTVL.

The chain has TRBV25-1 and TRBJ1-6; TRBD1 agrees at 8 bases. Germline V gives CDR1 MGHDK, CDR2 SYGVNS. The CDR3 totals 14 residues. Trimming took 7 bases from V and 5 from J; bases not matched to a gene: 4. The DNA for the CDR3 is TGTGCCAGCAACAAACAGGGGGATAATTCACCCCTCCACTTT. This gives the protein CASNKQGDNSPLHF.

The gene calls are TRBV2 and TRBJ2-5; 9 nucleotides match TRBD1. CDR1 is SNHLY and CDR2 is FYNNEI in the germline V gene. Trimming cost V 7 bases and J 6 bases; bases outside gene matches: 12. This CDR3 has 15 amino acids. The CDR3 loop reads CASKFQQGATKTQYF. The CDR3 coding sequence is TGTGCCAGCAAATTTCAACAGGGGGCGACGAAGACCCAGTACTTC.

The chain has TRBV14 and TRBJ1-1, with unresolved D. With 1 base removed from V and 4 bases from J, the gap between germline ends came to 13 bases. CDR1 is SGHDN, CDR2 FVKESK, per germline. This CDR3 spans 15 amino acids. CDR3 DNA sequence: TGTGCCAGCAGCCAAGTTCTGGGCGGTAGCACTGAAGCTTTCTTT. This sequence encodes CASSQVLGGSTEAFF.

This chain links TRBV29-1 with TRBJ2-5; no definite D call. Per the germline V gene, CDR1 is SQVTM and CDR2 is ANQGSEA. CDR3 length: 10 residues. Between the trimmed V and J ends, which lost 6 bases and 5 bases, there was a span of 7 bases. The CDR3 coding sequence is TGCAGCGTGGCCGGGGAGACCCAGTACTTC. Translation: CSVAGETQYF.

This chain connects TRBV4-1 to TRBJ2-3; D possibly corresponds to TRBD1 (5 bases). Per germline, CDR1 MGHRA and CDR2 YSYEKL. Trimming took off 0 bases at V and 0 bases at J, with 13 bases between the two ends. This CDR3 has 17 amino acids. The CDR3 protein is CASSQERTPASTDTQYF. The DNA for the CDR3 is TGCGCCAGCAGCCAAGAGCGGACACCGGCTAGCACAGATACGCAGTATTTT.

This chain's CDR3 is CASSSLGPSNEQFF. For the CDR3, the DNA is TGTGCCAGCAGCTCGTTAGGCCCATCCAATGAGCAGTTCTTC. This rearrangement joins TRBV7-3 to TRBJ2-1, with D unresolved. This CDR3 spans 14 amino acids. Germline CDR1 and CDR2: SGHTA and FQGTGA. V lost 4 bases to trimming and J lost 6 bases, with 13 bases between them.

V usage is TRBV25-1 and J usage is TRBJ1-5; TRBD1 aligns across 9 bases. The CDR3 spans 15 residues. V lost 3 bases and J lost 3; bases outside the gene matches: 3. Germline assignment: CDR1 MGHDK and CDR2 SYGVNS. The CDR3 sequence is CASSDRTGDNQPQHF. The CDR3 nucleotides are TGTGCCAGCAGTGACCGGACAGGGGACAATCAGCCCCAGCATTTT.

The genes are TRBV21-1 and TRBJ2-6; TRBD1 is the table's D call, not checked against the DNA. TRBV21-1 represents a pseudogene. The CDR3 consists of 17 residues. CDR3: CASSKVCRGAGANVLTF. The CDR3 nucleotides read TGTGCCAGCAGCAAAGTCTGCAGGGGGGCAGGGGCCAACGTCCTGACTTTC.

V is TRBV29-1 and J is TRBJ1-5; D is possibly TRBD1 (5 bases). V lost 4 bases and J lost 7, with 14 bases in between. CDR1 is SQVTM and CDR2 is ANQGSEA in the germline V gene. CDR3 size: 13 residues. As DNA, the CDR3 is TGCAGCGTTGGGCAGGGAGTTCGCCAGCCCCAGCATTTT. It encodes CSVGQGVRQPQHF.

The chain recombines TRBV9 with TRBJ1-1; unclear D gene. Trimming stripped 0 bases from V and 6 bases from J, with 9 bases between. Germline V CDR1 and CDR2: SGDLS, YYNGEE. This CDR3 is 13 amino acids long. The CDR3: CASSVGGISEAFF. CDR3 bases: TGTGCCAGCAGCGTAGGGGGTATTTCTGAAGCTTTCTTT.

The V gene is TRBV7-9, the J gene TRBJ1-1; D call uncertain. Per germline, CDR1 SEHNR and CDR2 FQNEAQ (reference sequence). This CDR3 region has 13 residues. Trimming shortened V by 1 base and J by 1 base, and 4 bases separated the two germline ends. The CDR3 nucleotides are TGTGCCAGCAGCTTAGAAGCGAACACTGAAGCTTTCTTT. Translated, it gives CASSLEANTEAFF.

The gene calls are TRBV4-2 and TRBJ2-7; 10 nucleotides line up with TRBD1. Unmatched junction bases numbered 6, after V lost 6 bases and J lost 7 bases. The CDR3 contains 13 residues. Germline V gene sequence: CDR1 LGHNA, CDR2 YNFKEQ. CDR3 DNA sequence: TGTGCCAGCAGTACCGACAGGGGGCAGGAGCAGTACTTC. It codes for CASSTDRGQEQYF.

The rearrangement joins TRBV12-3 or TRBV12-4 to TRBJ1-5; no clear D gene. V lost 2 bases, J lost 1 base, and 6 bases lay in between. The CDR3 runs 14 residues. Here the CDR3 reads CASSLQASNQPQHF. As DNA, the CDR3 is TGTGCCAGCAGTTTACAGGCAAGCAATCAGCCCCAGCATTTT.

The chain links TRBV25-1 to TRBJ2-5; D unclear. This CDR3 is 16 amino acids long. The germline gives CDR1 MGHDK, CDR2 SYGVNS. The V and J ends lost 1 base and 1 base respectively, with 13 bases between them. The CDR3 DNA reads as TGTGCCAGCAGTGAATGGGCGATTGAGTTCCAAGAGACCCAGTACTTC. Its translation is CASSEWAIEFQETQYF.

The chain links TRBV28 to TRBJ2-7; D ambiguous. From germline, CDR1 is MDHEN and CDR2 SYDVKM. The CDR3 consists of 12 residues. V was pared by 5 bases and J by 1 base, with 6 bases between. CDR3 protein: CASSRRSYEQYF. CDR3 bases: TGTGCCAGCAGTCGCAGGTCCTACGAGCAGTACTTC.

The chain carries TRBV25-1 and TRBJ2-4; D uncertain. Germline values: CDR1 MGHDK, CDR2 SYGVNS. The V gene lost 3 bases and the J gene lost 2 bases, with 14 bases spanning the gap. The CDR3 is made up of 16 amino acids. The chain's CDR3 is CASSDGRVRPKNIQYF. The CDR3 bases are TGTGCCAGCAGTGATGGTCGGGTTAGGCCCAAAAACATTCAGTACTTC.